This TCR beta chain was recorded in a study of blood T cell repertoires in COVID-19. Libraries were prepared by immunoSEQ multiplex PCR; TCRdb keeps only in-frame clonotypes and omits some of them. The sample records approximately 30,000 clones, 88% being singletons. The CDR3 is made up of 14 amino acids. Germline V lookup: CDR1 SGHVS, CDR2 FQNEAQ. The ends lost 5 bases at V and 5 bases at J; junction bases unmatched: 5. The rearrangement joins TRBV7-8 to TRBJ1-4, with 7 bases that match TRBD1. This clonotype was obtained from a human donor in a cohort sampled during active COVID-19. The sample comprised peripheral blood. The CDR3 region has the DNA TGTGCCAGCAGCCTTGGACAGGACAATGAAAAACTGTTTTTT. Residues: CASSLGQDNEKLFF.